A selection of T cell receptor beta chains follows, all from one sample in a study of blood T cells in healthy people across ages. TCRdb called the 5' RACE reads again in MiXCR, with one record for every CDR3 protein. The repertoire holds about 1.6 million distinct CDR3 sequences, with approximately 32% as singletons. Sequenced: blood. The receptors shown here come from a woman in her 30s in good health. Each CDR3 is given with its conserved first and last residue. A D gene is named only where the DNA matches it firmly. Size is stated for part of the rows, as once, few or many counts, or as a class when the clone is expanded.

TRBJ2-1 | once | TRBV30 | - | CAWSVSLANNEQFF | TGTGCCTGGAGTGTAAGCTTAGCGAACAATGAGCAGTTCTTC
TRBJ2-7 | - | TRBV3-1 | - | CASSQGGWVSYEQYF | TGTGCCAGCAGCCAAGGTGGCTGGGTCTCCTACGAGCAGTACTTC
TRBJ2-1 | - | TRBV10-3 | TRBD2 | CAIGSTSGGVQFF | TGTGCCATCGGCTCCACTAGCGGGGGGGTTCAGTTCTTC
TRBJ2-7 | - | TRBV5-1 | - | CASSKQKFHEQYF | TGCGCCAGCAGCAAACAGAAGTTCCACGAGCAGTACTTC
TRBJ1-3 | - | TRBV6-2/TRBV6-3 | - | CASSYSTLSPESGNTIYF | TGTGCCAGCAGTTACTCGACACTATCACCGGAATCTGGAAACACCATATATTTT
TRBJ2-5 | - | TRBV5-6 | - | CASSPSEIETQYF | TGTGCCAGCAGCCCCTCGGAGATAGAGACCCAGTACTTC
TRBJ2-5 | - | TRBV20-1 | TRBD2 | CSARALSGGPQETQYF | TGCAGTGCTAGAGCTCTTAGCGGGGGACCTCAAGAGACCCAGTACTTC
TRBJ1-5 | - | TRBV28 | TRBD1 | CASRRQGEHQPQHF | TGTGCCAGCAGGAGACAGGGAGAACATCAGCCCCAGCATTTT
TRBJ2-5 | many | TRBV20-1 | TRBD2 | CSARGGIQETQYF | TGCAGCGCGCGGGGAGGGATTCAAGAGACCCAGTACTTC
TRBJ2-5 | - | TRBV29-1 | - | CSVVPGGETQYF | TGCAGCGTTGTTCCTGGAGGAGAGACCCAGTACTTC
TRBJ2-7 | few | TRBV28 | - | CAIAGLGGYEQYF | TGTGCCATCGCGGGGCTAGGCGGCTACGAGCAGTACTTC
TRBJ2-2 | few | TRBV7-2 | - | CASSLVPRRGNTGELFF | TGTGCCAGCAGCTTAGTACCCCGACGGGGAAACACCGGGGAGCTGTTTTTT